This TCR beta chain was captured by sequencing in a study of cytomegalovirus exposure and HLA in healthy donors. The germline gives CDR1 SEHNR, CDR2 FQNEAQ (reference sequence). V lost 5 bases and J lost 8; bases outside the gene matches: 12. The CDR3 length is 16 residues. The sample holds one count of this clone. Repertoires were generated with immunoSEQ multiplex PCR, while TCRdb's copy carries only in-frame clones and drops some. The sample shows some 150,000 clones, approximately 88% of them seen only once. What was sequenced was PBMCs. The sequence derives from a young man in good health and CMV-seropositive. The genes are TRBV7-9 and TRBJ2-3; 11 bases align to TRBD2. The CDR3, as DNA: TGTGCCAGCAGCCGCCTCGCTAGCGGGGGGCCGGGTACGCAGTATTTT. Amino acids: CASSRLASGGPGTQYF.